This paragraph covers one TCR beta chain sequence. This record belongs to a study of T cell responses to AZD1222 COVID-19 vaccine. The CDR3 spans 15 residues. With 7 bases removed from V and 9 bases from J, the gap between germline ends came to 22 bases. Germline V gene lookup returns CDR1 SNHLY and CDR2 FYNNEI. Data came from immunoSEQ multiplex PCR; TCRdb stores just in-frame clones and leaves some out. Found here are roughly 150,000 clones, 90% of them singletons; the top ten hold approximately 1.8%. The rearrangement uses TRBV2 and TRBJ1-5; maybe TRBD1 (5 bases). The sequencing used peripheral blood, collected on day 0 of AZD1222 vaccination. The TCR was taken from an adult in good health. The CDR3 spells CASTLDRSGLGPQHF. The CDR3 nucleotides read TGTGCCAGCACCCTCGATAGATCAGGGTTGGGGCCCCAGCATTTT.